This T cell receptor (beta chain) was retrieved from a study of glioma-infiltrating T cells. Study-wide results and caveats: Very few CDR3 sequences were shared between tissue and blood. Above-expected tissue-blood divergence occurred in all gliomas, most in low-grade ones.

Concerning this clonotype itself: Its antigen is not known. Just one base apart from a much larger clone, this may be a read error.

Germline V lookup: CDR1 MNHEY, CDR2 SVGAGI. This CDR3 has 13 amino acids. Amplification of TCR alpha and beta CDR3 regions from RNA used iRepertoire nested multiplex PCR. Tissue mRNA or PBMC total RNA, 100-400 ng, went into one-step reverse transcription and amplification. MiXCR was run by TCRdb on the multiplex PCR reads, yielding one entry per CDR3 protein. The table has about 93,000 distinct CDR3 sequences, approximately 39% seen once. The chain couples TRBV6-5 to TRBJ2-5; 7 bases map to TRBD1. This TCR was sampled from a human donor with low-grade glioma or glioblastoma, undergoing nonglioma brain surgery, or in good health (not recorded which). Sample: glioma tissue, nonneoplastic brain tissue, or PBMCs (not recorded which). The CDR3 coding sequence is TGTGGCAGCAGTACGGGACAGCAAGAGACCCAGTACTTC. This sequence encodes CGSSTGQQETQYF.